A single sample is the source of the 27 T cell receptor beta chains below, sequenced in a study of blood T cells in healthy people across ages. Combining a sample-barcoded 5' primer with a J-beta primer mix, a second PCR ran for roughly 7 to 12 cycles. TCRdb ran MiXCR on the 5' RACE reads and lists one entry per CDR3 protein. Seen here are about 1.4 million distinct CDR3 sequences, 59% observed once, and the top ten hold over 6.5%. The sequenced sample was blood. The source is a man aged 18 to 29 in good health.

This clonotype was detected a few times. The chain is built from TRBV11-2 and TRBJ2-7, with D unresolved. V dropped 0 bases and J dropped 1 base, with 7 bases sitting between them. The CDR3 loop spans 14 amino acids. CDR1 and CDR2 from the germline V gene are SGHAT and FQNNGV. CDR3 loop: CASSLDRFSYEQYF. The CDR3 bases are TGTGCCAGCAGCTTAGATAGGTTTTCCTACGAGCAGTACTTC.

This clonotype was picked up a small number of times. The J gene is TRBJ2-7, the V gene TRBV20-1; D is possibly TRBD1 or TRBD2 (5 bases each). Trimming pared 4 bases from V and 2 bases from J, leaving 15 bases between. The CDR3 length is 14 residues. Germline V gene lookup returns CDR1 DFQATT and CDR2 SNEGSKA (reference sequence). The CDR3 loop reads CSAMGRGATYEQYF. The DNA for the CDR3 is TGCAGTGCTATGGGGAGAGGGGCAACCTACGAGCAGTACTTC.

This clonotype was detected a few times. The gene calls are TRBV12-3 or TRBV12-4 and TRBJ2-4, with TRBD1 matching 7 bases. V was clipped by 3 bases and J by 0 bases; unmatched bases: 17. The CDR3 has 20 amino acids. This chain's CDR3 is CASSFGTVATATLAKNIQYF. The CDR3 coding sequence is TGTGCCAGCAGTTTCGGGACAGTGGCCACGGCTACATTAGCCAAAAACATTCAGTACTTC.

This clonotype was seen only a few times. The chain carries TRBV4-1 and TRBJ2-5, with 13 nucleotides matching TRBD2. Per the germline V gene, CDR1 is MGHRA and CDR2 is YSYEKL. V lost 0 bases and J lost 9; bases outside the gene matches: 7. The CDR3 is 16 amino acids. CDR3: CASSQEGTSGIWPQYF. The DNA for the CDR3 is TGCGCCAGCAGCCAAGAAGGGACTAGCGGGATTTGGCCCCAGTACTTC.

The chain recombines TRBV7-9 with TRBJ2-7; TRBD2 aligns across 10 bases. The J call could be wrong; TRBJ2-5 is a better fit for the DNA end. The CDR3 length is 14 residues. Per germline, CDR1 SEHNR and CDR2 FQNEAQ (reference sequence). The chain's CDR3 is CASSYTSGIETQYF. The CDR3 DNA reads TGTGCCAGCAGCTATACTAGCGGGATAGAGACCCAGTACTTC.

This clonotype has just a few counts. The V and J genes are TRBV12-3 or TRBV12-4 and TRBJ2-7; D gene unclear. The V end was cut by 7 bases, the J end by 1 base, with 8 bases between. The CDR3 has 12 amino acids. The CDR3 DNA is TGTGCCAGCACACATAGTTCCTACGAGCAGTACTTC. Amino acid sequence: CASTHSSYEQYF.

On this clonotype itself: At one end the junction does not follow the germline gene, possibly because of a read error. The chain carries TRBV29-1 and TRBJ1-1; D might be TRBD1 (6 bases). CDR1 and CDR2 (germline): SQVTM, ANQGSEA. The CDR3 consists of 15 residues. The CDR3 DNA follows: TGCGGCGTGGATAACCCACAGGGATTGAACACTGAAGCTTTCTTT. Residues: CGVDNPQGLNTEAFF.

The CDR3 nucleotides are TGTGCCAGCAGTGTGGAGGCCCAAGAGACCCAGTACTTC. It codes for CASSVEAQETQYF. This chain connects TRBV12-3 or TRBV12-4 to TRBJ2-5; TRBD2 might be the D (5 bases). V was shortened by 5 bases and J by 1 base, with 8 bases between the two germline ends. The CDR3 contains 13 residues.

The chain is built from TRBV7-9 and TRBJ2-6; TRBD1 matches 7 bases. This CDR3 spans 19 amino acids. V shed 4 bases and J 0 bases; nucleotides not matched to a gene: 12. Germline V lookup: CDR1 SEHNR, CDR2 FQNEAQ (reference sequence). The DNA for the CDR3 is TGTGCCAGCAGCTCATCCAGACAGGGCCCCGCCTCTGGGGCCAACGTCCTGACTTTC. Translating gives CASSSSRQGPASGANVLTF.

This rearrangement joins TRBV28 to TRBJ2-7; D is possibly TRBD1 (5 bases). The CDR3 is 14 residues long. Germline CDR1 and CDR2: MDHEN and SYDVKM. V lost 10 bases and J 2 bases, leaving 18 bases between the germline ends. CDR3 sequence: CATATVVGTYEQYF. The CDR3 DNA reads TGTGCCACAGCGACAGTGGTTGGGACCTACGAGCAGTACTTC.

Regarding this clonotype: The junction and the germline gene differ at one end; a read error may be behind it. This rearrangement joins TRBV7-9 to TRBJ1-1; D might be TRBD1 (6 bases). Germline V gene lookup returns CDR1 SEHNR and CDR2 FQNEAQ (reference sequence). This CDR3 region has 14 residues. CDR3 sequence (DNA): TGTGCCAGCAGCATCGTGACAGGAAACAATGAAGCTTTCTTT. Translated, it gives CASSIVTGNNEAFF. The variable domain in full, completed from reference TRBV7-9 and TRBJ1-1, reads DTGVSQNPRHKITKRGQNVTFRCDPISEHNRLYWYRQTLGQGPEFLTYFQNEAQLEKSRLLSDRFSAERPKGSFSTLEIQRTEQGDSAMYLCASSIVTGNNEAFFGQGTRLTVV.

V and J are TRBV29-1 and TRBJ2-7, with 7 bases identical to TRBD2. In germline, CDR1 is SQVTM, CDR2 ANQGSEA. J lost 2 bases, V lost 6 bases, and 10 bases had no gene match. This CDR3 contains 14 residues. The CDR3 is CSVCTGTITYEQYF. Here the CDR3 DNA reads TGCAGCGTCTGCACCGGGACTATTACCTACGAGCAGTACTTC.

This clonotype was seen once. The rearrangement uses TRBV12-3 or TRBV12-4 and TRBJ2-1; 9 positions match TRBD2. V was pared by 4 bases and J by 0 bases, with 7 bases of the junction left unmatched. The CDR3 extends over 17 amino acids. CDR3 sequence: CASSSLAGGSSYNEQFF. In DNA form, the CDR3 reads TGTGCCAGCAGTTCTCTTGCGGGAGGGAGCTCCTACAATGAGCAGTTCTTC.

The CDR3 loop is CASSALGVNEKLFF. CDR3 DNA: TGTGCCAGCAGTGCATTGGGGGTGAATGAAAAACTGTTTTTT. The chain uses TRBV6-1 and TRBJ1-4; D is possibly TRBD1 (5 bases). The CDR3 length is 14 residues. With 4 bases removed from V and 5 bases from J, the gap between germline ends came to 11 bases. CDR1 and CDR2 (germline): MNHNS, SASEGT.

The V and J genes are TRBV6-1 and TRBJ2-1; 11 bases match TRBD2. V lost 6 bases, J lost 7 bases, and 14 bases stayed unmatched. Germline V gene data show CDR1 as MNHNS and CDR2 as SASEGT. This CDR3 region has 17 residues. CDR3 DNA: TGTGCCAGCAGCCCCCATAGCGGGGGGGGGATTAGGAATGAGCAGTTCTTC. Translated, it gives CASSPHSGGGIRNEQFF.

V usage is TRBV12-3 or TRBV12-4 and J usage is TRBJ2-3; 13 bases map to TRBD2. The V gene end was trimmed by 8 bases and the J gene end by 4 bases; junction bases not matched to a gene: 6. CDR3 length: 15 amino acids. The CDR3: CASQGTSGTSDTQYF. CDR3 DNA sequence: TGTGCCAGCCAGGGGACTAGCGGGACGTCAGATACGCAGTATTTT.

This chain connects TRBV12-3 or TRBV12-4 to TRBJ1-1; D remains unclear. Trimming removed 8 bases from V and 4 bases from J, with 11 bases in between. The CDR3 length is 12 residues. The CDR3 sequence: CASYTEGTEAFF. The CDR3 nucleotides read TGTGCCAGCTATACAGAGGGCACTGAAGCTTTCTTT.

With respect to this clonotype: At one end the junction does not follow the germline gene, possibly because of a read error. The V call is TRBV7-9, the J call TRBJ2-1; a weak D match, TRBD2 (6 bases). The CDR3 is 15 amino acids. The germline V gene has CDR1 SEHNR and CDR2 FQNEAQ (reference sequence). The CDR3 reads CSSSLVLAFFNEQFF. Written as DNA, the CDR3 is TGTTCCAGCAGCTTAGTCCTAGCGTTCTTCAATGAGCAGTTCTTC. The complete variable domain, with remaining parts taken from reference TRBV7-9 and TRBJ2-1, reads DTGVSQNPRHKITKRGQNVTFRCDPISEHNRLYWYRQTLGQGPEFLTYFQNEAQLEKSRLLSDRFSAERPKGSFSTLEIQRTEQGDSAMYLCSSSLVLAFFNEQFFGPGTRLTVL.

The chain carries TRBV20-1 and TRBJ2-7; D is perhaps TRBD1 (6 bases). The CDR3 is 13 amino acids. Looked up from germline, CDR1 is DFQATT and CDR2 is SNEGSKA (reference sequence). The CDR3, as DNA: TGCAGCCTCCGGACAGCTAGCTTCTACGAGCAGTACTTC. This sequence encodes CSLRTASFYEQYF.

The chain is built from TRBV4-1 and TRBJ1-6; no clear D. V gave up 5 bases and J gave up 10 bases, with 12 bases separating them. The CDR3 is 13 amino acids. Germline-derived CDR1 and CDR2 are MGHRA and YSYEKL. The CDR3: CASSGTSSSPLHF. The DNA of the CDR3 is TGCGCCAGCAGCGGAACAAGCTCCTCACCCCTCCACTTT.

The chain couples TRBV7-2 to TRBJ2-3, with TRBD2 as a possible D gene (7 bases). Trimming cost V 4 bases and J 3 bases, with 17 bases left between them. The V gene's germline CDR1 is SGHTA and CDR2 FQGNSA. The CDR3 is 16 residues long. This chain's CDR3 is CASSSLQGGLTDTQYF. CDR3 in DNA: TGTGCCAGCAGCTCGTTACAGGGAGGGTTGACAGATACGCAGTATTTT.

This clonotype was counted between two and nine times. V is TRBV15 and J is TRBJ2-5; tentatively, D is TRBD1 or TRBD2 (5 bases each). Germline V CDR1 and CDR2: LNHNV, YYDKDF (reference sequence). V lost 3 bases to trimming and J lost 5 bases, with 16 bases between them. The CDR3 loop spans 15 amino acids. The CDR3: CATSRRTGALETQYF. In DNA form, the CDR3 reads TGTGCCACCAGCAGGAGGACCGGGGCACTGGAGACCCAGTACTTC. Drawing the rest from reference TRBV15 and TRBJ2-5, the complete variable domain is DAMVIQNPRYQVTQFGKPVTLSCSQTLNHNVMYWYQQKSSQAPKLLFHYYDKDFNNEADTPDNFQSRRPNTSFCFLDIRSPGLGDTAMYLCATSRRTGALETQYFGPGTRLLVL.

There are a few counts of this clonotype. This chain connects TRBV20-1 to TRBJ1-2, with 8 positions matching TRBD1. The CDR3 runs to 12 residues. Germline trimming cut 3 bases from V and 7 bases from J; bases unmatched to any gene: 4. Germline assignment: CDR1 DFQATT and CDR2 SNEGSKA (reference sequence). The CDR3 is CSARGGQAGYTF. The CDR3 DNA reads as TGCAGTGCTAGGGGGGGACAGGCTGGCTACACCTTC.

The chain combines TRBV20-1 with TRBJ2-5; 9 bases map to TRBD1. The J call may not be correct, given that the DNA end is closer to TRBJ2-7. The CDR3 sequence is 13 residues long. Per the germline V gene, CDR1 is DFQATT and CDR2 is SNEGSKA (reference sequence). DNA of the CDR3: TGCAGTGACAGAAGACAGGGGGAATACGAGCAGTACTTC. Its translation: CSDRRQGEYEQYF.

This clonotype has just a few counts. The chain combines TRBV29-1 with TRBJ1-1; 7 nucleotides align to TRBD1. J lost 3 bases, V lost 5 bases, and 3 bases had no gene match. The CDR3 is 12 amino acids. Per germline, CDR1 SQVTM and CDR2 ANQGSEA. The CDR3 here is CSVLQGYTEAFF. CDR3 coding DNA: TGCAGCGTTTTACAGGGGTACACTGAAGCTTTCTTT.

This clonotype was counted only a few times. J is TRBJ2-7 and V is TRBV28, with 7 bases fitting TRBD1. Germline loops: CDR1 MDHEN, CDR2 SYDVKM. The ends lost 5 bases at V and 0 bases at J; junction bases unmatched: 7. This CDR3 region has 15 residues. The CDR3 nucleotides read TGTGCCAGCAGTCAAACCGGGACAGCCTCCTACGAGCAGTACTTC. Its translation: CASSQTGTASYEQYF.

This rearrangement joins TRBV11-2 to TRBJ2-3, with 8 nucleotides matching TRBD2. The CDR3 consists of 14 residues. The germline V gene has CDR1 SGHAT and CDR2 FQNNGV. V was pared by 3 bases and J by 6 bases, with 5 bases of the junction left unmatched. CDR3 nucleotides: TGTGCCAGCAGCTTGACTAGCGTCGGGGATACGCAGTATTTT. Translating gives CASSLTSVGDTQYF.